This T cell receptor (beta chain) was captured in a study of response to subunit inactivated influenza vaccine. General observations from the study: After each seasonal influenza vaccination, few new T cells are recruited, the authors suggested.

TCRdb re-analysed the RT-PCR reads in MiXCR, keeping a single row per CDR3 protein. The sample contains around 570,000 distinct CDR3 sequences, 6.5% to 8% of which appear only once. Per germline, CDR1 KGHSH and CDR2 LQKENI. Trimming stripped 4 bases from V and 8 bases from J, with 14 bases between. The CDR3 is 13 residues long. This clonotype was counted a few times. What it recognizes is unknown. This chain links TRBV18 with TRBJ1-1, with D unclear. The receptor's source is a man between 50 and 69 years old who received an inactivated influenza vaccine. Sequenced here: PBMCs from blood, sampled less than 25 months after vaccination. The CDR3 DNA reads as TGTGCCAGCTCACTCGGGGATGGAGCCGAAGCTTTCTTT. Protein sequence: CASSLGDGAEAFF. The full variable domain, in which reference TRBV18 and TRBJ1-1 provide the parts outside the CDR3, is NAGVMQNPRHLVRRRGQEARLRCSPMKGHSHVYWYRQLPEEGLKFMVYLQKENIIDESGMPKERFSAEFPKEGPSILRIQQVVRGDSAAYFCASSLGDGAEAFFGQGTRLTVV.